These 27 T cell receptor beta chains came from one sample sequenced in a study of blood T cell repertoires in COVID-19. Measured with immunoSEQ multiplex PCR; TCRdb has only the in-frame clones, and not every one. Here the sample spans tens of thousands of clones, just over 85% being singletons. The sequenced sample consisted of peripheral blood. Receptors were obtained from an elderly man with active COVID-19.

The V and J genes are TRBV19 and TRBJ2-7; 10 positions match TRBD2. After removal of 5 bases from V and 2 bases from J, the junction contained 6 bases not matched to a gene. The CDR3 loop spans 15 amino acids. CDR1 is LNHDA and CDR2 is SQIVND in the germline V gene (reference sequence). This chain's CDR3 is CASSSLAGAAYEQYF. The CDR3 DNA sequence: TGTGCCAGTAGTTCCCTAGCGGGAGCAGCCTACGAGCAGTACTTC.

The genes are TRBV28 and TRBJ1-3, with 8 bases aligning to TRBD1. Per germline, CDR1 MDHEN and CDR2 SYDVKM. This CDR3 has 16 amino acids. V was pared by 5 bases and J by 4 bases, with 10 bases of the junction left unmatched. The CDR3 DNA reads as TGTGCCAGCAGTCCCCCGACAGGGGCCAGGGGAAACACCATATATTTT. Its protein is CASSPPTGARGNTIYF.

The chain is built from TRBV30 and TRBJ1-5; a weak D match, TRBD1 (5 bases). This CDR3 has 13 amino acids. The V and J ends lost 5 bases and 0 bases respectively, with 8 bases between them. Germline values: CDR1 GTSNPN, CDR2 SVGIG (reference sequence). In DNA, the CDR3 is TGTGCCTGGGCCACAGGTAGCAATCAGCCCCAGCATTTT. Its protein product is CAWATGSNQPQHF.

The CDR3 DNA follows: TGCGCCAGCAGACAGGGGTTTTGGACAGATACGCAGTATTTT. This encodes CASRQGFWTDTQYF. The V and J genes are TRBV5-1 and TRBJ2-3; 7 bases are a match to TRBD1. Germline trimming cut 5 bases from V and 3 bases from J; bases unmatched to any gene: 6. The germline CDR1 and CDR2 sequences are SGHRS and YFSETQ. CDR3 length: 14 residues.

This chain joins TRBV28 and TRBJ2-7; 13 nucleotides line up with TRBD2. The CDR3 contains 15 residues. V shed 3 bases, J shed 6 bases, and the junction held 5 bases outside the gene matches. Germline CDR1 is MDHEN and CDR2 is SYDVKM. CDR3 region: CASSLWTSGSREQYF. CDR3 nucleotide sequence: TGTGCCAGCAGTTTGTGGACTAGCGGGAGTCGCGAGCAGTACTTC.

This rearrangement joins TRBV28 to TRBJ2-3; 10 positions match TRBD2. CDR1 and CDR2 (germline): MDHEN, SYDVKM. The junction had 6 bases not matched to a gene; V was cut back by 6 bases and J by 6 bases. The CDR3 extends over 14 amino acids. The CDR3 protein is CASSPGTSVDTQYF. The DNA of the CDR3 is TGTGCCAGCAGCCCGGGGACTAGCGTTGATACGCAGTATTTT.

The V gene is TRBV10-2, the J gene TRBJ1-2; tentatively, D is TRBD1 (6 bases). The germline V gene has CDR1 WSHSY and CDR2 SAAADI. This CDR3 is built from 13 residues. The V end lost 8 bases, the J end lost 6 bases, and 16 bases lay between the germline ends. DNA for the CDR3: TGCGCCAGCCATTGGGGGGGCGCGAATGGCTACACCTTC. Translated, it gives CASHWGGANGYTF.

In DNA form, the CDR3 reads TGTGCCAGCAGCTTAGACTGGACGGGATATAATTCACCCCTCCACTTT. Translation gives CASSLDWTGYNSPLHF. The rearrangement links TRBV7-2 to TRBJ1-6, with D hard to call. The CDR3 length is 16 residues. Germline V gives CDR1 SGHTA, CDR2 FQGNSA. The germline V and J ends were trimmed by 1 base and 4 bases, with 11 bases remaining between them.

Only one count was recorded for this clone. The genes are TRBV4-3 and TRBJ2-7; 8 nucleotides agree with TRBD2. The junction had 4 bases not matched to a gene; V was cut back by 1 base and J by 2 bases. Germline V gives CDR1 LGHNA, CDR2 YSLEER. The CDR3 spans 15 residues. CDR3 amino acids: CASSQVRAGAYEQYF. The CDR3 nucleotides read TGCGCCAGCAGCCAAGTTCGAGCGGGAGCCTACGAGCAGTACTTC.

This chain links TRBV18 with TRBJ2-1; D is possibly TRBD1 (6 bases). The germline gives CDR1 KGHSH, CDR2 LQKENI. This CDR3 spans 16 amino acids. The V end was cut by 1 base, the J end by 6 bases, with 16 bases between. The CDR3 is CASSPQSRVGGNEQFF. CDR3 DNA: TGTGCCAGCTCACCACAATCCCGAGTAGGGGGCAATGAGCAGTTCTTC. Full variable domain (outside the CDR3, taken from reference TRBV18 and TRBJ2-1): NAGVMQNPRHLVRRRGQEARLRCSPMKGHSHVYWYRQLPEEGLKFMVYLQKENIIDESGMPKERFSAEFPKEGPSILRIQQVVRGDSAAYFCASSPQSRVGGNEQFFGPGTRLTVL.

This rearrangement joins TRBV18 to TRBJ1-4; TRBD1 aligns across 8 bases. Unmatched junction bases numbered 7, after V lost 1 base and J lost 3 bases. The CDR3 consists of 17 residues. The germline gives CDR1 KGHSH, CDR2 LQKENI. CDR3 loop: CASSPRPQGAANEKLFF. The DNA for the CDR3 is TGTGCCAGCTCACCACGGCCGCAGGGGGCGGCTAATGAAAAACTGTTTTTT.

The V call is TRBV11-2, the J call TRBJ2-7; 10 nucleotides align to TRBD1. J gave up 3 bases and V 5 bases, and 4 bases lay outside the gene matches. The CDR3 consists of 14 residues. Germline values: CDR1 SGHAT, CDR2 FQNNGV. For the CDR3, the DNA is TGTGCCAGCAGCATGGGACAGGGGAACTACGAGCAGTACTTC. As protein: CASSMGQGNYEQYF.

The gene calls are TRBV7-3 and TRBJ2-7; TRBD2 aligns across 9 bases. Germline V gives CDR1 SGHTA, CDR2 FQGTGA. With V trimmed by 0 bases and J by 3 bases, 6 bases remained unmatched. The CDR3 is 16 residues long. The CDR3, as DNA: TGTGCCAGCAGCTTAACACGGGCTAGCGGGGACTACGAGCAGTACTTC. Protein sequence: CASSLTRASGDYEQYF.

The rearrangement links TRBV5-4 to TRBJ1-1; a possible D gene is TRBD1 (5 bases). The CDR3 has 12 residues. Germline V gives CDR1 SGHNT, CDR2 YYREEE (reference sequence). V gave up 4 bases and J gave up 4 bases, with 8 bases separating them. CDR3 region: CASSIDSTEAFF. The CDR3, as DNA: TGTGCCAGCAGCATCGACAGCACTGAAGCTTTCTTT. Drawing the rest from reference TRBV5-4 and TRBJ1-1, the complete variable domain is ETGVTQSPTHLIKTRGQQVTLRCSSQSGHNTVSWYQQALGQGPQFIFQYYREEENGRGNFPPRFSGLQFPNYSSELNVNALELDDSALYLCASSIDSTEAFFGQGTRLTVV.

V is TRBV5-6 and J is TRBJ2-6; TRBD1 matches at 11 bases. Per germline, CDR1 SGHDT and CDR2 YYEEEE. This CDR3 is built from 18 residues. The V gene end was trimmed by 2 bases and the J gene end by 1 base; junction bases not matched to a gene: 5. The CDR3 DNA sequence: TGTGCCAGCAGCTTACCGGGACAGGGGGTTTCTGGGGCCAACGTCCTGACTTTC. This encodes CASSLPGQGVSGANVLTF.

In its sample, this clone was seen once. This chain links TRBV2 with TRBJ1-2; D not certain. CDR1 is SNHLY and CDR2 is FYNNEI in the germline V gene. V gave up 10 bases and J gave up 2 bases, with 14 bases separating them. The CDR3 has 13 amino acids. This CDR3 is CATEKAGNYGYTF. CDR3 DNA sequence: TGTGCCACCGAGAAAGCGGGCAACTATGGCTACACCTTC.

The V gene is TRBV9, the J gene TRBJ2-1; D is undetermined. The CDR3 is 12 amino acids. Per the germline V gene, CDR1 is SGDLS and CDR2 is YYNGEE. V was clipped by 3 bases and J by 10 bases, with 11 bases between them. CDR3 residues: CASSAPYQEQFF. In DNA, the CDR3 is TGTGCCAGCAGCGCCCCTTATCAGGAGCAGTTCTTC.

The gene calls are TRBV3-1 (or the pseudogene TRBV3-2) and TRBJ2-1; 8 bases fit TRBD1. Unmatched junction bases numbered 5, after V lost 4 bases and J lost 3 bases. Germline-derived CDR1 and CDR2 are LGHDT and YNNKEL (reference sequence). The CDR3 is 15 residues long. The DNA of the CDR3 is TGTGCCAGCAGCCCGGGACAGGAAAGCTACAATGAGCAGTTCTTC. The encoded protein is CASSPGQESYNEQFF.

J is TRBJ1-1 and V is TRBV2; TRBD1 is a possible D gene (6 bases). Germline V gene lookup returns CDR1 SNHLY and CDR2 FYNNEI. With 4 bases removed from V and 1 base from J, the gap between germline ends came to 10 bases. This CDR3 contains 14 residues. CDR3 DNA: TGTGCCAGCAGTGGGCAGGGGAAGAACACTGAAGCTTTCTTT. Protein sequence: CASSGQGKNTEAFF.

The rearrangement joins TRBV19 to TRBJ2-7, with D possibly matching TRBD1 (6 bases). The CDR3 runs 15 residues. Germline V gene lookup returns CDR1 LNHDA and CDR2 SQIVND (reference sequence). Trimming stripped 4 bases from V and 3 bases from J, with 16 bases between. CDR3 in amino acids: CASSRMQGTGYEQYF. CDR3 nucleotide sequence: TGTGCCAGTAGTAGGATGCAGGGGACGGGCTACGAGCAGTACTTC. Full variable domain (missing parts from reference TRBV19 and TRBJ2-7): DGGITQSPKYLFRKEGQNVTLSCEQNLNHDAMYWYRQDPGQGLRLIYYSQIVNDFQKGDIAEGYSVSREKKESFPLTVTSAQKNPTAFYLCASSRMQGTGYEQYFGPGTRLTVT.

The chain employs TRBV7-2 and TRBJ2-4; a possible D gene is TRBD1 (5 bases). The CDR3 totals 16 residues. Per germline, CDR1 SGHTA and CDR2 FQGNSA. V was shortened by 1 base and J by 0 bases, with 10 bases between the two germline ends. CDR3 protein: CASSLGPGQAKNIQYF. For the CDR3, the DNA is TGTGCCAGCAGCTTAGGGCCAGGACAAGCCAAAAACATTCAGTACTTC.

This rearrangement joins TRBV5-4 to TRBJ2-7, with 8 bases fitting TRBD2. The CDR3 is 13 amino acids. With V trimmed by 6 bases and J by 3 bases, 5 bases remained unmatched. Germline CDR1 and CDR2: SGHNT and YYREEE (reference sequence). CDR3 DNA: TGTGCCAGCAAAGGAGCGGGAGACTACGAGCAGTACTTC. Translation gives CASKGAGDYEQYF.

The genes are TRBV4-1 and TRBJ2-4, with D possibly TRBD2 on 5 matching bases. CDR3 size: 15 residues. V gave up 6 bases and J gave up 8 bases, with 20 bases separating them. Germline-derived CDR1 and CDR2 are MGHRA and YSYEKL. The CDR3 coding sequence is TGCGCCAGCAGGCCAACCGGGGAACCAGCTTACATTCAGTACTTC. Amino acid sequence: CASRPTGEPAYIQYF.

This chain connects TRBV30 to TRBJ2-7; possibly TRBD1 for D (6 bases). Germline CDR1 is GTSNPN and CDR2 is SVGIG (reference sequence). With 3 bases removed from V and 12 bases from J, the gap between germline ends came to 18 bases. The CDR3 length is 12 residues. In nucleotides, the CDR3 is TGTGCCTGGAGGAGCAACAGGGAGCCGTTGTACTTC. It yields the protein CAWRSNREPLYF.

V is TRBV4-3 and J is TRBJ2-1, with no clear D. This CDR3 comprises 15 residues. Germline-derived CDR1 and CDR2 are LGHNA and YSLEER. V lost 1 base and J 2 bases, leaving 9 bases between the germline ends. The CDR3 is CASSQGPATYNEQFF. As DNA, the CDR3 is TGCGCCAGCAGCCAAGGCCCCGCTACCTACAATGAGCAGTTCTTC.

The rearrangement uses TRBV19 and TRBJ2-1; D possibly corresponds to TRBD1 (6 bases). Between the trimmed V and J ends, which lost 8 bases and 0 bases, there was a span of 14 bases. Germline CDR1 reads LNHDA; CDR2 reads SQIVND (reference sequence). The CDR3 totals 15 residues. CDR3 residues: CASGRGQDSYNEQFF. The DNA of the CDR3 is TGTGCCAGTGGAAGGGGACAAGACTCCTACAATGAGCAGTTCTTC.

This chain connects TRBV7-2 to TRBJ1-1; D remains ambiguous. Germline CDR1 is SGHTA and CDR2 is FQGNSA. The CDR3 contains 14 residues. V dropped 3 bases and J dropped 4 bases, with 12 bases sitting between them. CDR3 residues: CASSFEDRGTEAFF. DNA of the CDR3: TGTGCCAGCAGCTTTGAGGACCGGGGCACTGAAGCTTTCTTT.